This T cell receptor beta chain was recorded in a study of regulatory T cells in long-lasting Graves disease. General study points: Gene preferences differed: TRBV28, TRBJ1-2, TRBJ2-5 in persistent cases.

Time point: newly diagnosed GD, antithyroid drugs for less than 3 months. Extracted PBMC RNA gave rise to the TCR library. Patients hailed from an endocrinology department in Xi'an, China. Details on this clonotype: The target antigen is unknown. A read error is the likely source, as a far larger clone sits one nucleotide away. The conserved phenylalanine or tryptophan is not found at the CDR3 terminus, so this likely reflects a read error.

The ends were cut back, 2 bases at V and 0 bases at J, with 8 bases in the middle. The CDR3 runs to 14 residues. Per the germline V gene, CDR1 is SGHTA and CDR2 is FQGTGA. Investigators prepared the TCR beta libraries by applying iRepertoire HTBI primers and Arm-PCR of CDR3 regions. MiXCR was run by TCRdb on the multiplex PCR reads, yielding one entry per CDR3 protein. The table shows about 300,000 distinct CDR3 sequences, with approximately 20% occurring only once. This specimen consisted of peripheral blood mononuclear cells (PBMCs), obtained at new diagnosis, from a patient treated with antithyroid drugs. The chain links TRBV7-3 to TRBJ2-7; D remains unclear. This sequence was found in a female donor with Graves disease. CDR3 loop: CASSLGSSSYEQYL. In nucleotides, the CDR3 is TGTGCCAGCAGCTTAGGGTCGAGCTCCTACGAGCAGTACCTC.